The 10 T cell receptor beta chains listed next were all sequenced from one sample in a study of cytomegalovirus exposure and HLA in healthy donors. PCR used 60 Vbeta primers and 13 Jbeta primers. TCRdb's copy holds only in-frame clones and misses some; the assay was immunoSEQ multiplex PCR. The table lists over 150,000 clones, about 77% of them singletons. The sample comprised PBMCs. These receptors were taken from a woman in her 40s in good health and CMV-seropositive.

This clone was found a few times. The rearrangement links TRBV4-1 to TRBJ2-5, with 11 bases lining up with TRBD2. The length of the CDR3 is 16 residues. Germline assignment: CDR1 MGHRA and CDR2 YSYEKL. With V trimmed by 4 bases and J by 5 bases, 9 bases remained unmatched. The CDR3: CASSPMTIAGGETQYF. The CDR3 DNA reads TGCGCCAGCAGCCCCATGACTATAGCGGGAGGGGAGACCCAGTACTTC.

The V call is TRBV7-2, the J call TRBJ2-3, with D perhaps matching TRBD1 (5 bases). CDR3 length equals 15 residues. Germline V gives CDR1 SGHTA, CDR2 FQGNSA. Between the trimmed V and J ends, which lost 8 bases and 0 bases, there was a span of 15 bases. CDR3: CASGNWGQSTDTQYF. The DNA for the CDR3 is TGTGCCAGCGGAAACTGGGGCCAAAGCACAGATACGCAGTATTTT.

This chain links TRBV4-2 with TRBJ1-2; TRBD1 matches 8 bases. Looked up from germline, CDR1 is LGHNA and CDR2 is YNFKEQ. The CDR3 contains 14 residues. Trimming took 4 bases from V and 2 from J; bases not matched to a gene: 3. The CDR3 reads CASSPDRENYGYTF. CDR3 nucleotides: TGTGCCAGCAGCCCGGACAGGGAGAACTATGGCTACACCTTC.

The chain is built from TRBV21-1 and TRBJ1-5; TRBD1, the table's D call, lacks a check against the DNA. TRBV21-1 constitutes a pseudogene. This CDR3 contains 16 residues. CDR3 residues: CASPPWTGTSNQPQHF. In DNA form, the CDR3 reads TGTGCCAGCCCCCCTTGGACAGGGACTAGCAATCAGCCCCAGCATTTT.

This clone was seen a single time. The V call is TRBV5-1, the J call TRBJ2-5, with TRBD1 identical over 7 bases. This CDR3 contains 14 residues. CDR1 is SGHRS, CDR2 YFSETQ, per germline. V was pared by 2 bases and J by 4 bases, with 5 bases of the junction left unmatched. The CDR3, as DNA: TGCGCCAGCAGCTTACGAGGGGGCAGAGAGACCCAGTACTTC. As protein: CASSLRGGRETQYF.

This clone has only a few counts. The rearrangement joins TRBV6-5 to TRBJ2-4, with D maybe TRBD1 (5 bases). V lost 6 bases and J lost 8, with 17 bases in between. The CDR3 is made up of 14 amino acids. The germline V gene encodes CDR1 MNHEY and CDR2 SVGAGI. The CDR3 sequence: CASSPTRQLDIQYF. DNA for the CDR3: TGTGCCAGCAGCCCCACCCGACAGTTGGACATTCAGTACTTC.

CDR3 in DNA: TGTGCCAGCTCACCAAGCCAGGGGGCCCTGAATCAGCCCCAGCATTTT. It codes for CASSPSQGALNQPQHF. V usage is TRBV18 and J usage is TRBJ1-5; TRBD1 agrees at 8 bases. V lost 2 bases, J lost 4 bases, and 7 bases stayed unmatched. Germline V CDR1 and CDR2: KGHSH, LQKENI. This CDR3 contains 16 residues.

This clone was observed a single time. The gene calls are TRBV21-1 and TRBJ2-5; TRBD1, the D gene given by the table, was not confirmed from the DNA. TRBV21-1 is classified as a pseudogene. This CDR3 has 16 amino acids. CDR3 in amino acids: CASSPQERRDRETQYF. CDR3 bases: TGTGCCAGCAGCCCCCAGGAGCGGAGGGACAGGGAGACCCAGTACTTC.

CDR3 loop: CASSTGQGSGELFF. The CDR3 DNA reads TGTGCCAGTAGTACCGGACAGGGGTCCGGGGAGCTGTTTTTT. This chain connects TRBV19 to TRBJ2-2; 9 bases are shared with TRBD1. The CDR3 contains 14 residues. Germline CDR1 and CDR2: LNHDA and SQIVND (reference sequence). V gave up 4 bases and J gave up 6 bases; unmatched junction bases: 3.

The CDR3 protein is CSVAGTTEETQYF. Written as DNA, the CDR3 is TGCAGCGTGGCCGGGACAACGGAAGAGACCCAGTACTTC. The chain is built from TRBV29-1 and TRBJ2-5; D perhaps matches TRBD1 (6 bases). Germline V CDR1 and CDR2: SQVTM, ANQGSEA. V dropped 6 bases and J dropped 3 bases, with 14 bases sitting between them. The CDR3 runs 13 residues. The whole variable domain, filled in from reference TRBV29-1 and TRBJ2-5, reads SAVISQKPSRDICQRGTSLTIQCQVDSQVTMMFWYRQQPGQSLTLIATANQGSEATYESGFVIDKFPISRPNLTFSTLTVSNMSPEDSSIYLCSVAGTTEETQYFGPGTRLLVL.